The 17 T cell receptor beta chains below come from one sample, sequenced in a study of shared clonotypes between healthy human individuals. TCRdb's copy holds only in-frame clones and misses some; the assay was immunoSEQ multiplex PCR. Here the sample spans fewer than 1.6 million clones, less than 99% being singletons. Sequencing input: naive CD4+ T cells sorted from blood. Sample subset: CD45RA+ positively selected. The receptors shown here come from a man aged 25-40 years in good health.

The DNA of the CDR3 is TGTGCCTGGAGCAGTGGGGAGGGGGATTTTAACTATGGCTACACCTTC. Encoded protein: CAWSSGEGDFNYGYTF. The chain couples TRBV30 to TRBJ1-2; possibly TRBD1 for D (6 bases). CDR1 is GTSNPN, CDR2 SVGIG, per germline (reference sequence). The V end was cut by 3 bases, the J end by 1 base, with 18 bases between. There are 16 residues in the CDR3.

The genes are TRBV19 and TRBJ2-7; D remains unclear. V was clipped by 5 bases and J by 3 bases, with 11 bases between them. The germline V gene has CDR1 LNHDA and CDR2 SQIVND (reference sequence). The CDR3 is 13 residues long. CDR3 residues: CASSRQEYYEQYF. The CDR3 region has the DNA TGTGCCAGTAGTCGCCAGGAATACTACGAGCAGTACTTC.

The chain is built from TRBV14 and TRBJ2-2, with 9 bases aligning to TRBD2. There are 19 residues in the CDR3. With 1 base clipped from V and 1 base from J, the junction kept 10 bases outside the gene matches. Germline assignment: CDR1 SGHDN and CDR2 FVKESK. CDR3 bases: TGTGCCAGCAGCCAAGTCCGACTAGCGGACCTTTTGAACACCGGGGAGCTGTTTTTT. This translates into CASSQVRLADLLNTGELFF.

This chain uses TRBV29-1 with TRBJ2-4, with 8 bases matching TRBD2. The germline V gene encodes CDR1 SQVTM and CDR2 ANQGSEA. This CDR3 spans 12 amino acids. The V and J ends lost 3 bases and 11 bases, in that order; junction bases with no gene match: 6. The CDR3 sequence is CSVEYGRALQYF. CDR3 DNA sequence: TGCAGCGTTGAGTACGGGAGGGCCCTTCAGTACTTC.

The rearrangement links TRBV7-2 to TRBJ2-3; TRBD2 matches 8 bases. The CDR3 consists of 15 residues. Losses at the gene ends were 1 base for V and 2 bases for J; bases not matched to a gene: 2. Germline V gene data show CDR1 as SGHTA and CDR2 as FQGNSA. CDR3 residues: CASSLDGRATDTQYF. DNA of the CDR3: TGTGCCAGCAGCTTAGACGGGAGGGCCACAGATACGCAGTATTTT. The whole variable domain, remainder taken from reference TRBV7-2 and TRBJ2-3, is GAGVSQSPSNKVTEKGKDVELRCDPISGHTALYWYRQSLGQGLEFLIYFQGNSAPDKSGLPSDRFSAERTGGSVSTLTIQRTQQEDSAVYLCASSLDGRATDTQYFGPGTRLTVL.

As regards this clone: Additional DNA sequences in this sample encode the identical CDR3. The chain uses TRBV6-5 and TRBJ1-2; D is unresolved. Germline V gene data show CDR1 as MNHEY and CDR2 as SVGAGI. V was clipped by 2 bases and J by 4 bases, with 8 bases between them. The CDR3 is made up of 13 amino acids. The CDR3, as DNA: TGTGCCAGCAGTTACGGCGGCTTCTATGGCTACACCTTC. Its protein is CASSYGGFYGYTF.

Comment on this clone: This sample also contains other DNA sequences that code for the same CDR3. The genes are TRBV5-8 and TRBJ2-7; D uncertain. Trimming pared 2 bases from V and 4 bases from J, leaving 4 bases between. The CDR3 loop spans 11 amino acids. From germline, CDR1 is SGHTS and CDR2 YDEGEE. As DNA, the CDR3 is TGTGCCAGCAGCTTCCGATACGAGCAGTACTTC. Translated, it gives CASSFRYEQYF.

V is TRBV7-7 and J is TRBJ2-7; D gene unclear. CDR1 SSHAT and CDR2 FNYEAQ come from the germline V gene (reference sequence). This CDR3 is built from 13 residues. Trimming cost V 1 base and J 0 bases, with 4 bases left between them. In nucleotides, the CDR3 is TGTGCCAGCAGCTTAGGACACTCCTACGAGCAGTACTTC. It is translated as CASSLGHSYEQYF.

Only one count was recorded for this clone. The chain uses TRBV7-9 and TRBJ2-7; D is perhaps TRBD2 (6 bases). Trimming stripped 3 bases from V and 6 bases from J, with 12 bases between. The germline gives CDR1 SEHNR, CDR2 FQNEAQ (reference sequence). CDR3 length: 13 residues. CDR3 DNA: TGTGCCAGCAGCTTGGGGGGAGATCTCGAGCAGTACTTC. Translation: CASSLGGDLEQYF.

This rearrangement joins TRBV7-7 to TRBJ1-5, with unresolved D. This CDR3 spans 16 amino acids. The V and J ends lost 4 bases and 2 bases respectively, with 15 bases between them. CDR1 is SSHAT and CDR2 is FNYEAQ in the germline V gene (reference sequence). CDR3 region: CASSSSLAGGNQPQHF. The CDR3 DNA sequence: TGTGCCAGCAGCTCCTCACTGGCCGGGGGCAATCAGCCCCAGCATTTT.

The sample holds one count of this clone. V and J are TRBV11-2 and TRBJ2-5; TRBD2 matches 13 bases. The CDR3 spans 17 residues. Losses at the gene ends were 2 bases for V and 6 bases for J; bases not matched to a gene: 9. The germline V gene has CDR1 SGHAT and CDR2 FQNNGV. The CDR3 region has the DNA TGTGCCAGCAGCTTACCCCGGACTAGCGGGAGTCGACAGACCCAGTACTTC. It encodes CASSLPRTSGSRQTQYF.

The chain links TRBV5-1 to TRBJ2-7; tentatively, D is TRBD1 or TRBD2 (6 bases each). The V gene's germline CDR1 is SGHRS and CDR2 YFSETQ. The length of the CDR3 is 14 residues. Trimming left V 4 bases short and J 5 bases short, with 16 bases between. The CDR3 nucleotides are TGCGCCAGCAGCCTTATCTCCGGGGGCCACGAGCAGTACTTC. Protein sequence: CASSLISGGHEQYF. The full variable domain, with the rest looked up from reference TRBV5-1 and TRBJ2-7, is KAGVTQTPRYLIKTRGQQVTLSCSPISGHRSVSWYQQTPGQGLQFLFEYFSETQRNKGNFPGRFSGRQFSNSRSEMNVSTLELGDSALYLCASSLISGGHEQYFGPGTRLTVT.

The chain combines TRBV7-6 with TRBJ2-1; D possibly uses TRBD1 or TRBD2 (5 bases each). V lost 4 bases to trimming and J lost 6 bases, with 13 bases between them. The CDR3 loop spans 14 amino acids. The germline V gene has CDR1 SGHVS and CDR2 FNYEAQ. CDR3: CASSSLQGRNEQFF. CDR3 nucleotide sequence: TGTGCCAGCAGCTCCCTCCAGGGACGCAATGAGCAGTTCTTC.

This chain uses TRBV29-1 with TRBJ2-3; 9 positions match TRBD2. Germline lookup yields CDR1 SQVTM and CDR2 ANQGSEA. The CDR3 loop spans 18 amino acids. With V trimmed by 3 bases and J by 0 bases, 13 bases remained unmatched. DNA of the CDR3: TGCAGCGTTGAGGGGCTAGCGGGGTTGCAGGCTAGCACAGATACGCAGTATTTT. Translation gives CSVEGLAGLQASTDTQYF.

The J gene is TRBJ2-1, the V gene TRBV7-2; D uncertain. The V end was cut by 3 bases, the J end by 10 bases, with 10 bases between. Germline-derived CDR1 and CDR2 are SGHTA and FQGNSA. This CDR3 comprises 12 residues. The CDR3, as DNA: TGTGCCAGCAGCTTTCCAAGGCAGGAGCAGTTCTTC. Amino acids: CASSFPRQEQFF.

This sequence joins TRBV11-3 and TRBJ2-7; D could derive from TRBD1 or TRBD2 (5 bases each). V gave up 5 bases and J gave up 1 base, with 12 bases separating them. The CDR3 length is 14 residues. Germline lookup yields CDR1 SGHNT and CDR2 YENEEA. DNA for the CDR3: TGTGCCAGCAGCCCGGGACCGACTTCCTACGAGCAGTACTTC. Its translation is CASSPGPTSYEQYF. Complete variable domain (other parts from reference TRBV11-3 and TRBJ2-7): EAGVVQSPRYKIIEKKQPVAFWCNPISGHNTLYWYLQNLGQGPELLIRYENEEAVDDSQLPKDRFSAERLKGVDSTLKIQPAELGDSAVYLCASSPGPTSYEQYFGPGTRLTVT.

The chain has TRBV21-1 and TRBJ2-7; TRBD2, the table's D call, was not compared with the DNA. TRBV21-1 is marked as a pseudogene. This CDR3 is built from 14 residues. CDR3 residues: CASSRGTSEIPRYF. The CDR3 nucleotides are TGTGCCAGCAGCCGTGGGACTAGCGAGATACCCCGGTACTTC.